The 14 T cell receptor beta chains given below trace back to one sample, sequenced in a study of cytomegalovirus exposure and HLA in healthy donors. Clones were sequenced by immunoSEQ multiplex PCR, and TCRdb holds only the in-frame ones, with some missing. The sample contains about 100,000 clones, approximately 94% of which appear only once. Sample: PBMCs. Receptor source: a woman aged 18-29 years in good health and CMV-seronegative.

The CDR3, as DNA: TGCGCCAGCAGTTCACTAGCGGCGAGCTCCTACAATGAGCAGTTCTTC. As protein: CASSSLAASSYNEQFF. The chain carries TRBV5-1 and TRBJ2-1, with 8 nucleotides matching TRBD2. Germline CDR1 and CDR2: SGHRS and YFSETQ. With V trimmed by 5 bases and J by 0 bases, 7 bases remained unmatched. The CDR3 totals 16 residues.

Here the CDR3 DNA reads TGCGCCAGCAGATTAGCGGGGGGTACTACAGATACGCAGTATTTT. Residues: CASRLAGGTTDTQYF. The V and J genes are TRBV5-1 and TRBJ2-3, with 10 bases aligning to TRBD2. With V trimmed by 5 bases and J by 3 bases, 6 bases remained unmatched. From germline, CDR1 is SGHRS and CDR2 YFSETQ. The CDR3 spans 15 residues.

The rearrangement uses TRBV5-1 and TRBJ2-1, with 8 bases matching TRBD1. CDR1 is SGHRS, CDR2 YFSETQ, per germline. The V and J ends lost 0 bases and 2 bases, in that order; junction bases with no gene match: 1. CDR3 length: 15 amino acids. CDR3 coding DNA: TGCGCCAGCAGCTTGGAGACAGGGGCCTACAATGAGCAGTTCTTC. Protein product: CASSLETGAYNEQFF.

The CDR3 region has the DNA TGTGCCAGCAGTTACGGCCGGAACACTGAAGCTTTCTTT. Translating it yields CASSYGRNTEAFF. The chain has TRBV6-5 and TRBJ1-1; D is unresolved. This CDR3 has 13 amino acids. Germline loops: CDR1 MNHEY, CDR2 SVGAGI. The ends were cut back, 2 bases at V and 1 base at J, with 5 bases in the middle.

This clone was observed a single time. The chain employs TRBV5-1 and TRBJ2-7, with 9 bases identical to TRBD1. Per the germline V gene, CDR1 is SGHRS and CDR2 is YFSETQ. This CDR3 comprises 16 residues. The trim removed 0 bases at V and 2 bases at J, leaving 6 bases unmatched. For the CDR3, the DNA is TGCGCCAGCAGCTTGGCCCTGGGACAGGGTACCTACGAGCAGTACTTC. This translates into CASSLALGQGTYEQYF.

The rearrangement links TRBV6-6 to TRBJ1-3; D is perhaps TRBD1 (5 bases). The CDR3 extends over 14 amino acids. The V end was cut by 6 bases, the J end by 10 bases, with 19 bases between. CDR1 is MNHNY and CDR2 is SVGAGI in the germline V gene (reference sequence). The CDR3 is CASSPLGPEGTIYF. As DNA, the CDR3 is TGTGCCAGCAGCCCACTCGGGCCGGAGGGGACCATATATTTT.

The J gene is TRBJ2-1, the V gene TRBV27; TRBD2 agrees at 7 bases. The CDR3 has 14 amino acids. Trimming removed 3 bases from V and 6 bases from J; junction bases left unmatched: 5. Germline CDR1 is MNHEY and CDR2 is SMNVEV (reference sequence). The CDR3 coding sequence is TGTGCCAGCAGTTTCCCGACTAGCCTCAATGAGCAGTTCTTC. It codes for CASSFPTSLNEQFF.

This clone was counted a single time. The gene calls are TRBV5-1 and TRBJ2-3, with D tentatively TRBD2 (6 bases). The CDR3 covers 15 residues. V was trimmed by 2 bases and J by 0 bases, leaving 10 bases between them. Germline-derived CDR1 and CDR2 are SGHRS and YFSETQ. CDR3 residues: CASSFRGASTDTQYF. The CDR3, as DNA: TGCGCCAGCAGCTTCCGCGGGGCTAGCACAGATACGCAGTATTTT.

The chain couples TRBV27 to TRBJ1-4, with TRBD1 as a possible D gene (5 bases). Between the trimmed V and J ends, which lost 6 bases and 2 bases, there was a span of 13 bases. The CDR3 contains 15 residues. CDR1 is MNHEY, CDR2 SMNVEV, per germline (reference sequence). CDR3 amino acids: CASRTRGLTNEKLFF. Written as DNA, the CDR3 is TGTGCCAGCAGGACCCGGGGACTTACTAATGAAAAACTGTTTTTT. Full variable domain (outside the CDR3, taken from reference TRBV27 and TRBJ1-4): EAQVTQNPRYLITVTGKKLTVTCSQNMNHEYMSWYRQDPGLGLRQIYYSMNVEVTDKGDVPEGYKVSRKEKRNFPLILESPSPNQTSLYFCASRTRGLTNEKLFFGSGTQLSVL.

The V gene is TRBV9, the J gene TRBJ2-1; 7 bases map to TRBD1. The germline V gene encodes CDR1 SGDLS and CDR2 YYNGEE. CDR3 length: 14 amino acids. J lost 6 bases, V lost 0 bases, and 3 bases had no gene match. CDR3 region: CASSVEQGRNEQFF. Written as DNA, the CDR3 is TGTGCCAGCAGCGTAGAACAGGGGCGCAATGAGCAGTTCTTC.

The V call is TRBV19, the J call TRBJ1-2; D call uncertain. The CDR3 sequence is 13 residues long. The V end was cut by 1 base, the J end by 4 bases, with 7 bases between. Germline V CDR1 and CDR2: LNHDA, SQIVND (reference sequence). CDR3 protein: CASSIAGIYGYTF. DNA of the CDR3: TGTGCCAGTAGTATAGCCGGGATCTATGGCTACACCTTC.

The V gene is TRBV23-1, the J gene TRBJ2-7; D perhaps matches TRBD2 (6 bases). TRBV23-1 belongs to the ORF category, with a function that is uncertain. Deletions cut 3 bases from V and 2 bases from J, with 11 bases between. This CDR3 contains 14 residues. CDR3: CASSQRRETYEQYF. For the CDR3, the DNA is TGCGCCAGCAGTCAGAGGAGGGAGACCTACGAGCAGTACTTC.

The J gene is TRBJ1-6, the V gene TRBV6-4; 7 bases line up with TRBD1. V was pared by 9 bases and J by 11 bases, with 22 bases of the junction left unmatched. The CDR3 is 17 amino acids. The germline V gene encodes CDR1 MRHNA and CDR2 SNTAGT. In nucleotides, the CDR3 is TGTGCCAGATATAGTCCGGGACCGAACAGGGGTTCGACACCCCTCCACTTT. Its protein product is CARYSPGPNRGSTPLHF.

The chain joins TRBV4-1 to TRBJ2-5, with TRBD2 as a possible D gene (6 bases). Germline V lookup: CDR1 MGHRA, CDR2 YSYEKL. Trimming took 0 bases from V and 2 from J, leaving 13 bases between them. The CDR3 loop spans 16 amino acids. CDR3 nucleotide sequence: TGCGCCAGCAGCCAAGACGTGACGGGGGTTCAAGAGACCCAGTACTTC. Its protein is CASSQDVTGVQETQYF.